This is a list of T cell receptor beta chains from one sample in a study of cytomegalovirus exposure and HLA in healthy donors. Produced via immunoSEQ multiplex PCR; TCRdb's table is partial and in-frame only. The top ten clones hold roughly 14% of a sample with about 210,000 clones, around 78% of them seen once. Sequenced material: PBMCs. The receptors shown here come from a woman aged 25 to 39 in good health and CMV-seropositive. Both conserved end residues are part of each CDR3. D genes are given only for firm matches. Clone size is shown for a subset of rows, as once, few, many or a class of expanded clone.

TRBV10-3	TRBD1	TRBJ2-7	NA	CAISLGGQGLYEQYF
TRBV19	NA	TRBJ2-6	NA	CASTVQGSGANVLTF
TRBV25-1	NA	TRBJ1-2	few	CASSEPQGRGYTF
TRBV4-1	TRBD1	TRBJ1-4	once	CASSLGTGGRDEKLFF
TRBV21-1	NA	TRBJ2-7	NA	CASSWERGSEQYF
TRBV11-2	NA	TRBJ1-2	NA	CASTPWGDYGYTF
TRBV11-3	NA	TRBJ2-7	NA	CASSSASSYEQYF
TRBV28	NA	TRBJ1-3	NA	CASSFEDSGNTIYF
TRBV14	NA	TRBJ1-1	NA	CASSRGTLRTEAFF
TRBV2	TRBD1	TRBJ2-7	NA	CASSGWDRDIYEQYF
TRBV14	TRBD1	TRBJ2-7	NA	CASSRPGTGAYEQYF
TRBV28	NA	TRBJ1-4	NA	CASSLYARSNEKLFF
TRBV28	NA	TRBJ2-5	NA	CASSLGGQLETQYF
TRBV6-4	NA	TRBJ1-4	NA	CASSPSAGKKLFF
TRBV6-1	NA	TRBJ2-2	NA	CASIGGMDTGELFF
TRBV7-9	NA	TRBJ2-5	NA	CASSPREQETQYF
TRBV15	NA	TRBJ2-2	NA	CATSRVNTTGELFF
TRBV28	NA	TRBJ2-1	NA	CASSSGENEQFF
TRBV5-1	NA	TRBJ2-3	NA	CASSPTVADTQYF
TRBV5-1	TRBD1	TRBJ2-3	NA	CASSTPRQGSTDTQYF
TRBV30	TRBD1	TRBJ1-6	NA	CAFRTGGSYNSPLHF
TRBV28	TRBD1	TRBJ2-2	few	CASSRTGTGSWTGELFF
TRBV5-1	TRBD1	TRBJ2-2	few	CASSSYWTGRFASTGELFF
TRBV2	NA	TRBJ1-2	NA	CASTPGGVLGYTF
TRBV7-8	NA	TRBJ2-1	NA	CASSLVAGPHNEQFF
TRBV28	NA	TRBJ2-1	NA	CASSLNSPSYNEQFF
TRBV9	NA	TRBJ2-5	few	CASSPRQAAKETQYF
TRBV7-6	NA	TRBJ2-3	NA	CASSPRGASTDTQYF
TRBV4-1	TRBD1	TRBJ1-1	NA	CASSQSDRENTEAFF
TRBV6-1	NA	TRBJ1-5	NA	CASRLPGDQPQHF
TRBV2	NA	TRBJ2-1	NA	CARESGSSYNEQFF
TRBV11-3	TRBD1	TRBJ2-7	NA	CASSSRVGTGAPHEQYF
TRBV7-9	NA	TRBJ2-4	NA	CASSLLNRDIELGF
TRBV6-6	NA	TRBJ2-5	once	CASSWPGQETQYF
TRBV30	TRBD2	TRBJ2-3	NA	CAWSVLAGAGTQYF
TRBV4-1	NA	TRBJ1-2	NA	CASSPEGSVNYGYTF
TRBV7-9	TRBD2	TRBJ2-5	few	CASRLAGGGYQETQYF
TRBV11-1	NA	TRBJ2-7	NA	CASSFLSSYEQYF
TRBV10-3	TRBD2	TRBJ2-3	NA	CAISEPDFEASGAPDTQYF
TRBV5-6	NA	TRBJ1-3	NA	CASSQGVNTIYF
TRBV5-4	TRBD1	TRBJ1-2	few	CASSRRQGADGYTF
TRBV11-2	NA	NA	NA	CASSTRSSYEQYF
TRBV5-6	TRBD2	TRBJ2-3	NA	CASSRRTSGSGDTQYF
TRBV5-1	NA	TRBJ2-4	NA	CASSAQGGDIQYF
TRBV4-3	NA	TRBJ2-7	NA	CASSQDMAGQDEQYF
TRBV18	TRBD1	TRBJ2-5	NA	CASSLQSPGTGYETQYF
TRBV6-4	TRBD1	TRBJ1-2	NA	CASSDGQGVDYGYTF